The T cell receptor beta chain under discussion was sequenced for a study of regulatory T cells in long-lasting Graves disease. A note on this clonotype: The target antigen is unknown.

Time point given: newly diagnosed GD, antithyroid drugs for less than 3 months. There was RNA extracted from PBMCs, and the TCR library was made from it. Into tubes containing EDTA, approximately 8.5 milliliters of peripheral blood were drawn. Through Arm-PCR of CDR3 regions and iRepertoire HTBI primers, TCR beta libraries were built. Original analysis: Across the samples, identification revealed roughly 56 TRBV and about 15 TRBJ segments. Using its own MiXCR run on the multiplex PCR reads, TCRdb lists one record per CDR3 protein. These V and J calls are TCRdb output, not the study's own analysis. The sample has about 530,000 distinct CDR3 sequences, roughly a sixth seen once. Study findings and constraints: Few sampled subjects may have lowered accuracy.

CDR1 and CDR2 (germline): MDHEN, SYDVKM. The CDR3 spans 14 residues. Trimming removed 6 bases from V and 5 bases from J, with 16 bases in between. The same data also contributed to another study, on T cells in Graves' hyperthyroidism and ophthalmopathy. From that report: Newly diagnosed hyperthyroidism, duration under 2 months, in patients aged 18 to 65.

Sequencing used peripheral blood mononuclear cells (PBMCs), obtained at new diagnosis, from a patient treated with antithyroid drugs. The TCR comes from a woman aged 40-65 years with Graves disease. The chain has TRBV28 and TRBJ2-5; D tentatively reads TRBD1 or TRBD2 (6 bases each). The CDR3 DNA follows: TGTGCCAGCAGGCCCCCGGGGGCGACGGAGACCCAGTACTTC. This sequence encodes CASRPPGATETQYF.